This T cell receptor beta chain was captured in a study of early T cells in non-severe SARS-CoV-2 infection. Whole-study context: The chains were unpaired, and the sequenced material was bulk RNA from unsorted whole blood.

Findings and limits, study-wide: Using VDJdb, the matching emphasized anti-spike CD8 responses while missing private and CD4 specificities.

Germline CDR1 reads LGHDT; CDR2 reads YNNKEL (reference sequence). This CDR3 has 13 amino acids. The V and J ends lost 1 base and 8 bases respectively, with 11 bases between them. This clonotype was found many times. Its antigen is still unknown. Unique molecular identifiers were affixed to single, distinct cDNA molecules. TCRdb fed the 5' RACE reads into MiXCR, producing one record per CDR3 protein. The repertoire holds roughly 100,000 distinct CDR3 sequences, under 15% seen once, with about 5.7% in the top ten. The TCR sequence derives from an adult who was a healthcare worker with PCR-confirmed SARS-CoV-2 infection or an uninfected control (not recorded which). The chain is built from TRBV3-1 and TRBJ1-2; D possibly corresponds to TRBD1 (5 bases). Material: whole blood. Here the CDR3 DNA reads TGTGCCAGCAGCCAAGTCTTCAGGGAGGGCTACACCTTC. Translation: CASSQVFREGYTF.